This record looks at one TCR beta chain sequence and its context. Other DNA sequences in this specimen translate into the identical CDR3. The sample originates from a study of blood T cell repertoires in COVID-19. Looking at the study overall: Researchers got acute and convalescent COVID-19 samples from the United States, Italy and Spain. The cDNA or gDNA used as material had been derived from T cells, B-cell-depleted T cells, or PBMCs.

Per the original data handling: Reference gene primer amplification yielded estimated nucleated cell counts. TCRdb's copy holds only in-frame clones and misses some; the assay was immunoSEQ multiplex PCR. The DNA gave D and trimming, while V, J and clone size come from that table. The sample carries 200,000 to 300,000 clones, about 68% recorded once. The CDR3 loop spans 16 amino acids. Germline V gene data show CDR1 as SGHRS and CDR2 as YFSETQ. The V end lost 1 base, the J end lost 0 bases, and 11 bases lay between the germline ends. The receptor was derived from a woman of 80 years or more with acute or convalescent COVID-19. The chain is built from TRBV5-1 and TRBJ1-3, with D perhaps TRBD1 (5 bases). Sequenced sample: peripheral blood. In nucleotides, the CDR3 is TGCGCCAGCAGCTTGTCGGGGGGAATCTCTGGAAACACCATATATTTT. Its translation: CASSLSGGISGNTIYF.